A selection of T cell receptor beta chains follows, all from one sample in a study of spatial heterogeneity in lung cancer. TCRdb passed the 5' RACE reads through MiXCR, listing each CDR3 protein once. The sample lists 20,000 or so distinct CDR3 sequences, 9% to 10% occurring once. Sequenced material: PBMCs, taken at follow-up. These receptor sequences come from a female donor with early-stage non-small cell lung cancer. The CDR3 runs from the conserved cysteine through the conserved F or W. Some rows have no size entry. The others give once, few or many, or a class for an expanded clone.

abundance | v_gene | CDR3aa
. | TRBV5-6 | CASSLEEDYEQYF
. | TRBV29-1 | CSVAAVYGYTF
many | TRBV29-1 | CSVERGSTDTQYF
many | TRBV20-1 | CSAPLRGHSDQPQHF
many | TRBV19 | CASSIGVSGTDTQYF
many | TRBV3-1 | CASSPSGTGYREPQHF
many | TRBV7-3 | CASSFGTAGEAFF
many | TRBV6-6 | CASSRRLAGGQETQYF
. | TRBV7-2 | CASSSRLAGGRNEQFF
many | TRBV30 | CAWGKQAANTEAFF
many | TRBV2 | CASVGGAQETQYF
many | TRBV27 | CASSRAMNTEAFF
many | TRBV27 | CASSTRGGYEQYF
. | TRBV10-2 | CASSESEGLAVRETQYF
. | TRBV7-2 | CASSSQGINYGYTF
. | TRBV7-2 | CASSFDSLAKNIQYF
few | TRBV4-3 | CASSRGLAGTYEQYF
many | TRBV5-1 | CASSISAGRRNREAFF
many | TRBV23-1 | CASSLKREGPYEQYF
many | TRBV6-5 | CASRAQGALGSTEAFF
. | TRBV20-1 | CSATGTSGRALREQFF
many | TRBV5-1 | CASSPGQGARTRGANVLTF
medium-sized | TRBV5-1 | CASTRDTTYEQYF
few | TRBV1 | CTSSQEPGHNQPQHF
many | TRBV19 | CASVGISGRGIPYEQYF
many | TRBV3-1 | CASSGSPTFEQYF
many | TRBV11-2 | CASSLGGIEAFF
many | TRBV6-8 | CASSWKSGGDNEQFF
many | TRBV7-9 | CASSLSSTSGRAKDTQYF
many | TRBV28 | CASALFRDGAYEQYF
many | TRBV19 | CASSPLDSSYEQHF
many | TRBV7-2 | CASSSQGGQPQHF
many | TRBV14 | CASSQDQFQGYTF
many | TRBV5-1 | CASSLDLSKRNTEAFF
many | TRBV25-1 | CASSESSQGARETQYF
medium-sized | TRBV5-1 | CASSFSGRDTEAFF
many | TRBV7-9 | CASILGLSTDTQYF
many | TRBV7-9 | CASSSNRDALGNTIYF
. | TRBV28 | CASSPGTSGSYEQYF
many | TRBV19 | CASRRTGNSNQPQHF
many | TRBV2 | CASNPRPGGEKLFF
. | TRBV9 | CASSVGSGQSTDTQYF
few | TRBV9 | CASSVDGAPRDGYTF
many | TRBV12-3/TRBV12-4 | CASSLTADGYTF
many | TRBV7-9 | CASSRGTGGATGELFF
many | TRBV20-1 | CSASGSSTDTQYF